The following is a TCR beta chain sequence with its context. Sequencing used immunoSEQ multiplex PCR; TCRdb keeps in-frame clones, though not all of them. The table lists some 35,000 clones, roughly nine tenths of them singletons. V was pared by 7 bases and J by 7 bases, with 10 bases between. This CDR3 is built from 11 residues. Germline V gene sequence: CDR1 MNHEY, CDR2 SMNVEV (reference sequence). The record originates from a study of T cells in localized non-small cell lung cancer. J is TRBJ1-1 and V is TRBV27; possibly TRBD1 for D (5 bases). This receptor was taken from a female donor older than 55 with stage I lung adenocarcinoma. The sample was peripheral blood, taken before any cancer treatment. The CDR3 DNA reads as TGTGCCAGCATAGCAGGGTTTGAAGCTTTCTTT. Amino acid sequence: CASIAGFEAFF.